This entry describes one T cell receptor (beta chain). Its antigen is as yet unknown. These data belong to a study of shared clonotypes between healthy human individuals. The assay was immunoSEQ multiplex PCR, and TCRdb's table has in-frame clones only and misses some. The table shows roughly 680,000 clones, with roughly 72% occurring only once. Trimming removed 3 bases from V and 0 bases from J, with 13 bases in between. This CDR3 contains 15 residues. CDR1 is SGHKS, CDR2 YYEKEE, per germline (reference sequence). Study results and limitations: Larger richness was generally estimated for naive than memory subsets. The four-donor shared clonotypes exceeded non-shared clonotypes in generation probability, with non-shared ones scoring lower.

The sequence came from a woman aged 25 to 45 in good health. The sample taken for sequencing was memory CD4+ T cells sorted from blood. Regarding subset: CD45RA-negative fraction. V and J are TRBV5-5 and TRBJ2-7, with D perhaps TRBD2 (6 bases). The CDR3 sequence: CASSWGGWGSYEQYF. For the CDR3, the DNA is TGTGCCAGCAGCTGGGGAGGTTGGGGCTCCTACGAGCAGTACTTC.